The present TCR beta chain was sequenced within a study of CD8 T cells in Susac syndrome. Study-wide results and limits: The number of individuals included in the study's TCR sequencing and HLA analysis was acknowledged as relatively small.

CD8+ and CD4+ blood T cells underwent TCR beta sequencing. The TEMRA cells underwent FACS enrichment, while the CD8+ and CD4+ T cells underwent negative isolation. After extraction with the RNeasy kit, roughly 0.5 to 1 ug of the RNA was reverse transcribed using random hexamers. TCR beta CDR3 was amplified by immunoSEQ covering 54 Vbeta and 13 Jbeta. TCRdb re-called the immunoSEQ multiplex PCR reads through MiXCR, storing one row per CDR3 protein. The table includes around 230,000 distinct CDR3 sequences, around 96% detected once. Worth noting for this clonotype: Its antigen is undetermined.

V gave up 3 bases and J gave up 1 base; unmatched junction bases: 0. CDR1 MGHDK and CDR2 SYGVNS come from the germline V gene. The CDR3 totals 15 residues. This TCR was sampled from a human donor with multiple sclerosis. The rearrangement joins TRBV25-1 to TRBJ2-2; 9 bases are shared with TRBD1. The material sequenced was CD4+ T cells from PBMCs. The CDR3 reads CASSEDRGNTGELFF. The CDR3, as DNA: TGTGCCAGCAGTGAGGACAGGGGGAACACCGGGGAGCTGTTTTTT.